Shown below are 15 T cell receptor beta chains from a single sample sequenced in a study of blood T cell repertoires in COVID-19. Data came from immunoSEQ multiplex PCR; TCRdb stores just in-frame clones and leaves some out. The data contain about 130,000 clones, roughly 86% of them singletons. Specimen: peripheral blood. These receptors all come from a woman in her sixties with acute or convalescent COVID-19.

This clone was counted a few times. This chain joins TRBV19 and TRBJ1-5; possibly TRBD1 for D (6 bases). Germline CDR1 is LNHDA and CDR2 is SQIVND (reference sequence). This CDR3 is built from 18 residues. With 7 bases removed from V and 1 base from J, the gap between germline ends came to 23 bases. CDR3: CASTPGRGGGASNQPQHF. For the CDR3, the DNA is TGTGCCAGTACCCCCGGGAGGGGGGGCGGCGCGAGCAATCAGCCCCAGCATTTT.

The chain links TRBV15 to TRBJ1-6, with 8 nucleotides matching TRBD1. The V gene's germline CDR1 is LNHNV and CDR2 YYDKDF (reference sequence). Unmatched junction bases numbered 8, after V lost 3 bases and J lost 7 bases. The CDR3 has 16 amino acids. This CDR3 is CATSSPIRGPNSPLHF. The CDR3 DNA is TGTGCCACCAGCAGCCCGATCAGGGGGCCAAATTCACCCCTCCACTTT.

The CDR3 bases are TGTGCCAGCAGTTCACTACAGGGTGCGTTTGGAGCTTTCTTT. Protein sequence: CASSSLQGAFGAFF. This rearrangement joins TRBV27 to TRBJ1-1, with D perhaps matching TRBD1 (6 bases). The germline V gene encodes CDR1 MNHEY and CDR2 SMNVEV (reference sequence). Trimming removed 4 bases at V and 10 bases at J, with 19 bases between. The CDR3 has 14 amino acids.

The CDR3 loop is CASTLAGLNEQFF. The CDR3 nucleotides read TGTGCCAGCACCCTAGCGGGGTTGAATGAGCAGTTCTTC. The genes are TRBV3-1 (or the pseudogene TRBV3-2) and TRBJ2-1; 9 nucleotides agree with TRBD2. CDR3 length equals 13 residues. CDR1 is LGHDT, CDR2 YNNKEL, per germline (reference sequence). Unmatched junction bases numbered 5, after V lost 7 bases and J lost 7 bases.

The chain carries TRBV5-1 and TRBJ2-5; 7 nucleotides line up with TRBD2. CDR3 length equals 13 residues. CDR1 and CDR2 from the germline V gene are SGHRS and YFSETQ. Trimming cost V 1 base and J 7 bases; bases outside gene matches: 4. The DNA for the CDR3 is TGCGCCAGCAGCTTGAATAGGGAGGGGACCCAGTACTTC. As protein: CASSLNREGTQYF.

This CDR3 reads CASRQGKFDSTDTQYF. The CDR3 region has the DNA TGCGCCAGCCGGCAGGGGAAGTTCGACTCCACAGATACGCAGTATTTT. The chain combines TRBV5-1 with TRBJ2-3; tentative D call: TRBD1 (6 bases). The CDR3 has 16 residues. With 7 bases removed from V and 2 bases from J, the gap between germline ends came to 20 bases. Germline V gives CDR1 SGHRS, CDR2 YFSETQ.

The chain combines TRBV6-1 with TRBJ2-3; D might be TRBD2 (5 bases). V gave up 0 bases and J gave up 2 bases, with 12 bases separating them. The CDR3 has 16 amino acids. CDR1 is MNHNS, CDR2 SASEGT, per germline. This CDR3 reads CASSEARARATDTQYF. The CDR3 DNA sequence: TGTGCCAGCAGTGAAGCGCGGGCTCGGGCCACAGATACGCAGTATTTT.

The chain joins TRBV27 to TRBJ1-2, with D unclear. The CDR3 runs 14 residues. Germline CDR1 reads MNHEY; CDR2 reads SMNVEV (reference sequence). V lost 5 bases to trimming and J lost 3 bases, with 13 bases between them. CDR3 amino acids: CASSPRPVDYGYTF. The CDR3 bases are TGTGCCAGCAGTCCCCGTCCGGTGGACTATGGCTACACCTTC.

J is TRBJ1-5 and V is TRBV7-2; TRBD1 aligns across 7 bases. Germline CDR1 SGHTA, CDR2 FQGNSA. V dropped 1 base and J dropped 7; count of bases not matched to a gene: 4. The CDR3 sequence is 14 residues long. The CDR3 reads CASSLVQGRQPQHF. In DNA, the CDR3 is TGTGCCAGCAGCTTAGTACAGGGGAGACAGCCCCAGCATTTT.

V is TRBV2 and J is TRBJ1-4, with 9 bases identical to TRBD1. The germline gives CDR1 SNHLY, CDR2 FYNNEI. The trim removed 8 bases at V and 0 bases at J, leaving 19 bases unmatched. The CDR3 contains 20 residues. DNA of the CDR3: TGTGCCAGCTCGACGTCCCGGGACAGGGCAGGGGCCCCAACTAATGAAAAACTGTTTTTT. The encoded protein is CASSTSRDRAGAPTNEKLFF.

This clone was seen more than once but under ten times. The J gene is TRBJ2-5, the V gene TRBV9; a weak D match, TRBD1 (5 bases). This CDR3 is built from 13 residues. V lost 3 bases to trimming and J lost 5 bases, with 11 bases between them. In germline, CDR1 is SGDLS, CDR2 YYNGEE. The CDR3 DNA sequence: TGTGCCAGCAGCGGCCAGGGAAGGGAGACCCAGTACTTC. This sequence encodes CASSGQGRETQYF.

The chain combines TRBV2 with TRBJ1-2; D possibly corresponds to TRBD1 (6 bases). Trimming stripped 6 bases from V and 5 bases from J, with 16 bases between. There are 14 residues in the CDR3. Germline V gene data show CDR1 as SNHLY and CDR2 as FYNNEI. CDR3 loop: CASSPDRTEYGYTF. The CDR3 region has the DNA TGTGCCAGCAGCCCCGATCGGACAGAATATGGCTACACCTTC.

This sequence joins TRBV19 and TRBJ1-5, with D perhaps matching TRBD1 (5 bases). CDR1 is LNHDA, CDR2 SQIVND, per germline (reference sequence). This CDR3 has 16 residues. The V gene lost 5 bases and the J gene lost 6 bases, with 20 bases spanning the gap. For the CDR3, the DNA is TGTGCCAGTAGTCCTGGGGGGTTCGGAGGCGGTCAGCCCCAGCATTTT. This sequence encodes CASSPGGFGGGQPQHF.

The CDR3 region has the DNA TGTGCCAGCAGCTTAGGTCTAGCGAACTACAATGAGCAGTTCTTC. Amino acid sequence: CASSLGLANYNEQFF. The gene calls are TRBV7-9 and TRBJ2-1; the D gene is possibly TRBD2 (6 bases). Trimming pared 1 base from V and 3 bases from J, leaving 10 bases between. Germline lookup yields CDR1 SEHNR and CDR2 FQNEAQ (reference sequence). CDR3 length: 15 residues.

The chain couples TRBV10-1 to TRBJ2-2, with D uncertain. The CDR3 has 14 amino acids. Germline CDR1 is WNHNN and CDR2 is SYGVQD (reference sequence). Trimming cost V 3 bases and J 4 bases, with 9 bases left between them. CDR3 nucleotide sequence: TGCGCCAGCAGTGAACGACTGCTCACCGGGGAGCTGTTTTTT. Its protein is CASSERLLTGELFF.